A single sample is the source of the 12 T cell receptor beta chains below, sequenced in a study of T cells in Graves' hyperthyroidism and ophthalmopathy (dated by TCRdb to between 2017 and 2020). Receptors were amplified or captured by multiplex PCR. The run used an Illumina HiSeq 2000. The TCR beta CDR3 regions were amplified from RNA transcripts. For the first round of RT-PCR on the TCR CDR3, the HTBI primer set was used together with the Qiagen OneStep RT-PCR kit. TCRdb reran the public reads through fastp at Q25 and MiXCR, keeping productive beta chains. Each CDR3 protein gets just one entry, which takes the most common genes and DNA from the rows behind it. The sample includes around 610,000 distinct CDR3 sequences, with around 15% observed a single time. Together, the top ten hold around 4.1% of the sample. The sample comprised blood. Receptors were obtained from a woman aged 40 to 55 with Graves' ophthalmopathy.

This clonotype was picked up many times. J is TRBJ2-7 and V is TRBV7-9; the D call may be TRBD1 or TRBD2 (6 bases each). V was shortened by 4 bases and J by 0 bases, with 13 bases between the two germline ends. The germline V gene encodes CDR1 SEHNR and CDR2 FQNEAQ (reference sequence). There are 15 residues in the CDR3. The CDR3 DNA is TGTGCCAGCAGCTGGGGGGCTAGGAGCTCCTACGAGCAGTACTTC. It translates to CASSWGARSSYEQYF.

This chain joins TRBV5-1 and TRBJ1-5; D unclear. This CDR3 is 13 amino acids long. V was clipped by 5 bases and J by 6 bases, with 12 bases between them. Germline CDR1 is SGHRS and CDR2 is YFSETQ. CDR3 residues: CASSEENGQPQHF. The CDR3 DNA sequence: TGCGCCAGCAGTGAGGAAAATGGTCAGCCCCAGCATTTT.

A few counts support this clonotype. The chain has TRBV20-1 and TRBJ1-1; D possibly corresponds to TRBD1 (5 bases). Trimming shortened V by 3 bases and J by 5 bases, and 10 bases separated the two germline ends. CDR3 size: 12 residues. Germline V CDR1 and CDR2: DFQATT, SNEGSKA (reference sequence). The CDR3 DNA reads as TGCAGTGCTAGCTCAGGGATGACTGAAGCTTTCTTT. It is translated as CSASSGMTEAFF.

In this sample, this clonotype turned up many times. The gene calls are TRBV6-1 and TRBJ2-7, with 11 bases that match TRBD1. The CDR3 consists of 15 residues. V was clipped by 6 bases and J by 6 bases; unmatched bases: 10. The germline V gene has CDR1 MNHNS and CDR2 SASEGT. DNA of the CDR3: TGTGCCAGCAGGGTTACCGGGACAGGGGGTGGCGAGCAGTACTTC. This translates into CASRVTGTGGGEQYF.

This rearrangement joins TRBV30 to TRBJ2-7; D is unclear. The germline CDR1 and CDR2 sequences are GTSNPN and SVGIG (reference sequence). The CDR3 has 14 residues. The V and J ends lost 4 bases and 13 bases respectively, with 26 bases between them. CDR3: CAWNHGTSSYERYF. The CDR3 bases are TGTGCCTGGAACCATGGTACAAGCAGCTACGAGCGATACTTC.

This chain connects TRBV27 to TRBJ2-7; 11 positions agree with TRBD2. The J segment lost 5 bases and the V segment lost 1 base, leaving 7 bases of the junction unmatched. In germline, CDR1 is MNHEY, CDR2 SMNVEV (reference sequence). The CDR3 is 16 residues long. CDR3 loop: CASSLFPSGRSDEQYF. In DNA, the CDR3 is TGTGCCAGCAGTTTATTTCCTAGCGGGAGGTCTGACGAGCAGTACTTC.

This clonotype was observed many times. This chain joins TRBV27 and TRBJ2-7, with 9 bases aligning to TRBD2. J lost 4 bases, V lost 2 bases, and 9 bases had no gene match. CDR3 size: 16 residues. Germline CDR1 is MNHEY and CDR2 is SMNVEV (reference sequence). The CDR3 protein is CASSLTAIAGAYEQYF. CDR3 nucleotides: TGTGCCAGCAGTTTAACGGCGATAGCGGGAGCGTACGAGCAGTACTTC.

This clonotype was detected many times. V gene TRBV12-3 or TRBV12-4 combines with J gene TRBJ1-2; D remains ambiguous. V was trimmed by 1 base and J by 3 bases, leaving 9 bases between them. CDR3 size: 14 residues. This CDR3 reads CASSLGETYYGYTF. The CDR3 DNA reads as TGTGCCAGCAGTTTAGGGGAAACCTACTATGGCTACACCTTC.

This clonotype was recorded many times. The chain combines TRBV6-2 or TRBV6-3 with TRBJ2-7, with 16 nucleotides matching TRBD2. Germline CDR1 reads MNHEY; CDR2 reads SVGEGT. Germline trimming cut 2 bases from V and 11 bases from J; bases unmatched to any gene: 15. The CDR3 totals 18 residues. The CDR3 loop is CASSYDPAQGLAGGQEYF. As DNA, the CDR3 is TGTGCCAGCAGTTACGATCCGGCCCAGGGACTAGCGGGAGGGCAGGAGTACTTC.

The DNA of the CDR3 is TGTGCCAGCAGCTTAGCCAGGACAGGGAACACTGAAGCTTTCTTT. Encoded protein: CASSLARTGNTEAFF. This chain joins TRBV7-8 and TRBJ1-1; 7 bases agree with TRBD1. With V trimmed by 0 bases and J by 1 base, 2 bases remained unmatched. The CDR3 loop spans 15 amino acids. CDR1 is SGHVS and CDR2 is FQNEAQ in the germline V gene. Supplemented by reference TRBV7-8 and TRBJ1-1, the full variable domain reads GAGVSQSPRYKVAKRGQDVALRCDPISGHVSLFWYQQALGQGPEFLTYFQNEAQLDKSGLPSDRFFAERPEGSVSTLKIQRTQQEDSAVYLCASSLARTGNTEAFFGQGTRLTVV.

V usage is TRBV4-1 and J usage is TRBJ2-5; D possibly corresponds to TRBD2 (6 bases). Trimming stripped 0 bases from V and 2 bases from J, with 16 bases between. The CDR3 is 17 amino acids. Germline CDR1 MGHRA, CDR2 YSYEKL. In DNA, the CDR3 is TGCGCCAGCAGCCAAGATCAGGGCGGGACGTTACAAGAGACCCAGTACTTC. Translated, it gives CASSQDQGGTLQETQYF.

CDR3 in amino acids: CASSRQQGDRETQYF. DNA of the CDR3: TGCGCCAGCAGCAGGCAACAGGGGGATAGGGAGACCCAGTACTTC. This chain uses TRBV5-1 with TRBJ2-5; 8 positions match TRBD1. J lost 5 bases, V lost 4 bases, and 10 bases had no gene match. The CDR3 length is 15 residues. CDR1 and CDR2 from the germline V gene are SGHRS and YFSETQ.